This TCR beta chain was recovered during a study of T cell responses to AZD1222 COVID-19 vaccine. Study-wide findings and caveats: Epitopes outside B.1.351 and B.1.1.7 mutated regions reportedly drew nearly half of spike TCRs. Once two AZD1222 doses were given, Spike-specific TCR breadth and depth went up. All repertoire sampling was performed exclusively after the peak T cell response. Spike was spanned by vaccine-associated CD4 TCRs, which were dominant at 160-218 and 743-854.

The CDR3 spans 15 residues. With 6 bases removed from V and 3 bases from J, the gap between germline ends came to 18 bases. Germline CDR1 is MDHEN and CDR2 is SYDVKM. Here immunoSEQ multiplex PCR was the method, and the copy in TCRdb shows in-frame clones only, minus some. The table shows approximately 190,000 clones, with more than 80% occurring only once. This clone was seen a single time. Its antigen remains unknown. This TCR was recovered from an adult who received the MenACWY meningococcal vaccine as a control. The chain is built from TRBV28 and TRBJ2-7; the D gene could be TRBD1 or TRBD2 (5 bases each). Sequences were derived from peripheral blood, sampled 28 days after the second dose of the MenACWY control vaccine. In DNA form, the CDR3 reads TGTGCCAGCAGCCCCTCGGGGCCTGGGTACTACGAGCAGTACTTC. Translating it yields CASSPSGPGYYEQYF.